What follows is one T cell receptor (beta chain) and its context. What it binds is not known. Per the original methods: Filtering of immunoSEQ junctional sequences could not match full-length read filtering. Some clones are missing from TCRdb's copy, which holds only in-frame ones; the method was immunoSEQ multiplex PCR. That table supplies the V and J calls and clone size; D and trimming were determined from the DNA. The table lists 2 million to 2.5 million clones, nearly 97% of them singletons. This record belongs to a study of shared clonotypes between healthy human individuals. Study findings and constraints: The study generally estimated greater richness for naive than memory subsets. Since donors were few, the genetic and exposure-history diversity represented was limited.

Trimming removed 7 bases at V and 9 bases at J, with 20 bases between. Germline V lookup: CDR1 SGHRS, CDR2 YFSETQ. This CDR3 has 13 residues. The TCR sequence derives from a young man in good health. The specimen was naive CD4+ T cells sorted from blood. Sample subset: CD45RA+ positively selected. V is TRBV5-1 and J is TRBJ2-7; D may correspond to TRBD1 or TRBD2 (7 bases each). The CDR3, as DNA: TGCGCCAGCCGACAGGGACTATCCATACGGCAGTACTTC. It translates to CASRQGLSIRQYF.